The following is a T cell receptor beta chain sequence with its context. What it binds is unknown. TCR beta CDR3 regions were amplified from RNA. Researchers ran a first-round RT-PCR on the TCR CDR3 using the HTBI primer set. TCRdb itself ran the multiplex PCR reads through MiXCR, one entry per CDR3 protein. The table lists 350,000 or so distinct CDR3 sequences, about 18% of them singletons. This record belongs to a study of T cells in Graves' hyperthyroidism and ophthalmopathy. Study-wide results and limits: Most thyroid clonotypes that were expanded above 0.001 also turned up in blood. A 13 V-J signature model discriminated ophthalmopathy versus stable hyperthyroidism.

Sequenced material: blood. The clonotype originates from a woman aged 25 to 39 with Graves' hyperthyroidism that later progressed to Graves' ophthalmopathy.

The CDR3 reads CASSQAIQGATNMNTEAFF. The CDR3 bases are TGTGCCAGCAGCCAAGCGATACAGGGTGCGACTAACATGAACACTGAAGCTTTCTTT. The chain links TRBV4-2 to TRBJ1-1; tentative D call: TRBD1 (6 bases). This CDR3 has 19 residues. Germline-derived CDR1 and CDR2 are LGHNA and YNFKEQ. Trimming took off 1 base at V and 0 bases at J, with 21 bases between the two ends.